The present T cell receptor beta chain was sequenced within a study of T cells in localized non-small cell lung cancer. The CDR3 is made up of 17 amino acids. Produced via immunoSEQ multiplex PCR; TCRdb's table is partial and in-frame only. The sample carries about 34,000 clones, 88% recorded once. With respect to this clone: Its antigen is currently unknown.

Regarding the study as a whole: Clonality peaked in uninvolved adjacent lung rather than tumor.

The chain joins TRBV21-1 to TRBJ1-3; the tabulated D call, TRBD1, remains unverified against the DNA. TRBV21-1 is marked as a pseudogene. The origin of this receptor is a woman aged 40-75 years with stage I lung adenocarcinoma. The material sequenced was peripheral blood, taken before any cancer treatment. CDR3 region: CASSKAGQGYSGNTIYF. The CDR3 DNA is TGTGCCAGCAGCAAGGCGGGACAGGGGTACTCTGGAAACACCATATATTTT.